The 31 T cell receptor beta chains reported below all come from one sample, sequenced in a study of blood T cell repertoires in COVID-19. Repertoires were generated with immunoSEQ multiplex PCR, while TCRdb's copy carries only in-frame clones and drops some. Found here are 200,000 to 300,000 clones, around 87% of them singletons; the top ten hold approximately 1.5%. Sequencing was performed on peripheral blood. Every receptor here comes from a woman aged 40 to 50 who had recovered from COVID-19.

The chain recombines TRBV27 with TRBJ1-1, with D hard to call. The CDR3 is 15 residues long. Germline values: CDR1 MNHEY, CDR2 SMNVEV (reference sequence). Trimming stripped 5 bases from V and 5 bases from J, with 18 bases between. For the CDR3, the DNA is TGTGCCAGCAGTCACCCGGGAAAAGGAAAAACTGAAGCTTTCTTT. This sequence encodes CASSHPGKGKTEAFF.

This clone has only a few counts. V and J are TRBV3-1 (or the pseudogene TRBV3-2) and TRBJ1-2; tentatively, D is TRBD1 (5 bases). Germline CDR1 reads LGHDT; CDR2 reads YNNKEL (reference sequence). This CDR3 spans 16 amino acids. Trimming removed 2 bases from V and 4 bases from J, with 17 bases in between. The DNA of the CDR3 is TGTGCCAGCAGCCAACTGGACACCTCAGTTGGCTATGGCTACACCTTC. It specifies CASSQLDTSVGYGYTF.

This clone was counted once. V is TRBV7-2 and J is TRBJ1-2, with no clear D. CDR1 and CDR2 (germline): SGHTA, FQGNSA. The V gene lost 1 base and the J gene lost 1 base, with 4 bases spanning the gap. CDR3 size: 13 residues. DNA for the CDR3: TGTGCCAGCAGCTTAGAATATAACTATGGCTACACCTTC. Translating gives CASSLEYNYGYTF. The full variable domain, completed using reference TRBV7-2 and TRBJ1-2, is GAGVSQSPSNKVTEKGKDVELRCDPISGHTALYWYRQSLGQGLEFLIYFQGNSAPDKSGLPSDRFSAERTGGSVSTLTIQRTQQEDSAVYLCASSLEYNYGYTFGSGTRLTVV.

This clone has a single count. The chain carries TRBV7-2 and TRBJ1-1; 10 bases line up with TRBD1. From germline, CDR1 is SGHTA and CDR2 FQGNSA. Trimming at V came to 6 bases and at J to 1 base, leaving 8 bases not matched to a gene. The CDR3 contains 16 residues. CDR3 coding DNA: TGTGCCAGCAGACCCGACAGGGGGCGCCGGAACACTGAAGCTTTCTTT. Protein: CASRPDRGRRNTEAFF.

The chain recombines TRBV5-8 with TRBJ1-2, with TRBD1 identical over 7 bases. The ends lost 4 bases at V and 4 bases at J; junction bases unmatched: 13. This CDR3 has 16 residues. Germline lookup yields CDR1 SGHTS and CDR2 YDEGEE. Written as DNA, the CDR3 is TGTGCCAGCAGCCCGCTCCCTGGACAGGACCTCTATGGCTACACCTTC. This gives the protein CASSPLPGQDLYGYTF.

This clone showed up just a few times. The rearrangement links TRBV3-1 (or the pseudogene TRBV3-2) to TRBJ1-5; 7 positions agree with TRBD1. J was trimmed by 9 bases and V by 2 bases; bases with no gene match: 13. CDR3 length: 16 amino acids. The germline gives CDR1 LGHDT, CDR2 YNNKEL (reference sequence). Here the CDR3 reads CASSQSPTGERGPQHF. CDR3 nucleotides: TGTGCCAGCAGCCAAAGCCCCACAGGGGAGAGGGGGCCCCAGCATTTT.

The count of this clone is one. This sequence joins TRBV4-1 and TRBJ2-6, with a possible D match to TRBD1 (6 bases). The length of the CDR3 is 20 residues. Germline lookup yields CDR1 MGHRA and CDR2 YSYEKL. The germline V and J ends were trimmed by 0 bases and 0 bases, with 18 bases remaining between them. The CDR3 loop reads CASSQDRQDLTLSGANVLTF. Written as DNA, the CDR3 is TGCGCCAGCAGCCAAGATCGACAGGACCTAACCCTCTCTGGGGCCAACGTCCTGACTTTC.

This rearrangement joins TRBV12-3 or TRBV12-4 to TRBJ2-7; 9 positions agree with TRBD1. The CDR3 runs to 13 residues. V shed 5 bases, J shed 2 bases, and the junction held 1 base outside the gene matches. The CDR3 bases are TGTGCCAGCAGTCGGGACAGGGCCTACGAGCAGTACTTC. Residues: CASSRDRAYEQYF.

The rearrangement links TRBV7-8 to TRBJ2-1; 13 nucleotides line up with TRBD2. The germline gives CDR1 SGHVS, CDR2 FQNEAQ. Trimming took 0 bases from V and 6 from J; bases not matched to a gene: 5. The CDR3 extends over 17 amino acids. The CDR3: CASSLAWGLAGFNEQFF. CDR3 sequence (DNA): TGTGCCAGCAGCTTAGCGTGGGGACTAGCGGGGTTCAATGAGCAGTTCTTC. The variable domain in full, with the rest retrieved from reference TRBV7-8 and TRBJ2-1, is GAGVSQSPRYKVAKRGQDVALRCDPISGHVSLFWYQQALGQGPEFLTYFQNEAQLDKSGLPSDRFFAERPEGSVSTLKIQRTQQEDSAVYLCASSLAWGLAGFNEQFFGPGTRLTVL.

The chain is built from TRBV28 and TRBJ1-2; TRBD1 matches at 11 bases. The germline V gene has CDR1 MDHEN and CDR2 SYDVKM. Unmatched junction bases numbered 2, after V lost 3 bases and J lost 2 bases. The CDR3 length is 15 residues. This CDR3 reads CASSFRTGGNYGYTF. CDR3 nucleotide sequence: TGTGCCAGCAGTTTTAGGACAGGGGGCAACTATGGCTACACCTTC.

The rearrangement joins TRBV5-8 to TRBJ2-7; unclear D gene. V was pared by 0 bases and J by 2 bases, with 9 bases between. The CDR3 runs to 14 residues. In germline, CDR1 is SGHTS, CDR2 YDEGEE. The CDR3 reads CASSLGPDTYEQYF. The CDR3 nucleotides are TGTGCCAGCAGCTTGGGGCCAGATACCTACGAGCAGTACTTC.

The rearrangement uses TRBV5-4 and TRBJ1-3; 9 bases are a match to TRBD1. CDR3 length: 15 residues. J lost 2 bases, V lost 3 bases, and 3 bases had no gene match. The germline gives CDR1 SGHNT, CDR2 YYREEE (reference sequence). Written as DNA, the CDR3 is TGTGCCAGCAGCTCCAGACAGGGGGCTGGAAACACCATATATTTT. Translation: CASSSRQGAGNTIYF. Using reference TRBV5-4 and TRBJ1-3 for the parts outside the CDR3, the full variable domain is ETGVTQSPTHLIKTRGQQVTLRCSSQSGHNTVSWYQQALGQGPQFIFQYYREEENGRGNFPPRFSGLQFPNYSSELNVNALELDDSALYLCASSSRQGAGNTIYFGEGSWLTVV.

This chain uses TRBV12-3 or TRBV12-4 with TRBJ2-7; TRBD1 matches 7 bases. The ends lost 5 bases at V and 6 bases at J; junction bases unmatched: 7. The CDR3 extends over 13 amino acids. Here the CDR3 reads CASSPTGFGEQYF. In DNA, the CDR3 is TGTGCCAGCAGTCCGACAGGGTTCGGCGAGCAGTACTTC.

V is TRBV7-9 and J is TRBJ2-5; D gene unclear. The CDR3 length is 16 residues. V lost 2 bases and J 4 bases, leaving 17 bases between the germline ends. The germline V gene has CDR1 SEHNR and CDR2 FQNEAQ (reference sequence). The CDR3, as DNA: TGTGCCAGCAGCTTATCACCGGCGGTCCTCGGAGAGACCCAGTACTTC. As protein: CASSLSPAVLGETQYF.

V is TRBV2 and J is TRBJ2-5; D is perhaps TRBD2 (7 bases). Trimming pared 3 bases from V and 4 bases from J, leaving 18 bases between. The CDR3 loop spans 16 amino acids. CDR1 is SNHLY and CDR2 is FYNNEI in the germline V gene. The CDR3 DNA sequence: TGTGCCAGCAGTGATGGGCTCCGGGGGGCAGGAGAGACCCAGTACTTC. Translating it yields CASSDGLRGAGETQYF.

The CDR3 DNA follows: TGTGCCAGCAGCCCCCGACAGGAATTAGGCGCTTTCTTT. This sequence encodes CASSPRQELGAFF. The chain has TRBV12-3 or TRBV12-4 and TRBJ1-1, with D perhaps TRBD1 (6 bases). Trimming cost V 6 bases and J 11 bases, with 19 bases left between them. The CDR3 totals 13 residues.

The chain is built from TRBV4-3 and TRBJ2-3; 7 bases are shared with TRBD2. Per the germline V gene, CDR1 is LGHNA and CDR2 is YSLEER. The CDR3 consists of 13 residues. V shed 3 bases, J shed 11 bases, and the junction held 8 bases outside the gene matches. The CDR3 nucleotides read TGCGCCAGCAGCCAGCAAGACTTAGCGGGGCAGTATTTT. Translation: CASSQQDLAGQYF.

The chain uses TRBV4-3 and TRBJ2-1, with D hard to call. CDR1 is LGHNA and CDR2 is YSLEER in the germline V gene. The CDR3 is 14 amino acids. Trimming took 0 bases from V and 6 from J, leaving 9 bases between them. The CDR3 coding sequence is TGCGCCAGCAGCCAAGAGGTGGGCCGCAATGAGCAGTTCTTC. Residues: CASSQEVGRNEQFF.

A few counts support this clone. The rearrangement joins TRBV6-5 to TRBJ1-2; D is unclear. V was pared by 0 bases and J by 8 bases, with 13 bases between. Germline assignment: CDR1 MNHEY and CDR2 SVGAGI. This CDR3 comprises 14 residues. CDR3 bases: TGTGCCAGCAGTTACTCGCCAGAAACGGGGGGCTACACCTTC. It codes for CASSYSPETGGYTF.

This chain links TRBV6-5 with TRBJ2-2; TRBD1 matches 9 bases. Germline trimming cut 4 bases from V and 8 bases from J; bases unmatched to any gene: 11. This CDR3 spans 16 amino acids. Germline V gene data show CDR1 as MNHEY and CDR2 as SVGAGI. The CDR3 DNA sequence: TGTGCCAGCAGTTTCCAGGGACAGGGAATAAGGGGGGAGCTGTTTTTT. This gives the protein CASSFQGQGIRGELFF.

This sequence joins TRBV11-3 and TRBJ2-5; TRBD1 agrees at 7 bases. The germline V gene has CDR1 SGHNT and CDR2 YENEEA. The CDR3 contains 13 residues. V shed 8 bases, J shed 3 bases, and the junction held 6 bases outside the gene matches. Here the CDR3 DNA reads TGTGCCAGCTCGAGGGGGCCAAAAGAGACCCAGTACTTC. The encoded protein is CASSRGPKETQYF.

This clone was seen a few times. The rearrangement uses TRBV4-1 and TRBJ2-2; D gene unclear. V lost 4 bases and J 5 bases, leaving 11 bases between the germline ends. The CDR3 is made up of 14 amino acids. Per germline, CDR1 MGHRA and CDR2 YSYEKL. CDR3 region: CASSPPLRTGELFF. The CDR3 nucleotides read TGCGCCAGCAGCCCCCCCTTGAGGACCGGGGAGCTGTTTTTT.

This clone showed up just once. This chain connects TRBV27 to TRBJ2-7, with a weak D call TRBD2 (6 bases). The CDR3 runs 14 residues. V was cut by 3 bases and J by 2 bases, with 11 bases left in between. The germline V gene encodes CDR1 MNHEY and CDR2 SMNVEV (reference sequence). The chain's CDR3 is CASSFGGAPYEQYF. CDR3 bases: TGTGCCAGCAGTTTCGGAGGGGCACCCTACGAGCAGTACTTC.

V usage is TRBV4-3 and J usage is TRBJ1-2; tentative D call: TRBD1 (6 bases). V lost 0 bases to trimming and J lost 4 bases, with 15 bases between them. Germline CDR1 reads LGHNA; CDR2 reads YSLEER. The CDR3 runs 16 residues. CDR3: CASSQDAGRGAYGYTF. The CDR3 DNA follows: TGCGCCAGCAGCCAAGACGCTGGCAGGGGAGCCTATGGCTACACCTTC.

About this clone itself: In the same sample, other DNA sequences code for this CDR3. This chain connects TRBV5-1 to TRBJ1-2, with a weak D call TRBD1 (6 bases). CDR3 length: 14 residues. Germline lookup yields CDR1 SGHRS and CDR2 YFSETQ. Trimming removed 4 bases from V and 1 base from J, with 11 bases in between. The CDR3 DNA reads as TGCGCCAGCAGCCTTCAGGGGAGTAACTATGGCTACACCTTC. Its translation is CASSLQGSNYGYTF.

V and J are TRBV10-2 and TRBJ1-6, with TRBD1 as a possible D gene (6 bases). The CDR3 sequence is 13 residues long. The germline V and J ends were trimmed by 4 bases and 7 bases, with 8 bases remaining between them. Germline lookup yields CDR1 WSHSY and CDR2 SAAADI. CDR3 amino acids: CASSGTVNSPLHF. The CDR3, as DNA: TGCGCCAGCAGTGGGACAGTCAATTCACCCCTCCACTTT.

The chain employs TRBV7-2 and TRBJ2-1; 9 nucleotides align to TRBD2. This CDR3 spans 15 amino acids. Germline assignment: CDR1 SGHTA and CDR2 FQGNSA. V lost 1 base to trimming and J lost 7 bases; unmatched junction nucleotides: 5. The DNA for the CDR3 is TGTGCCAGCAGCTTAGGGCGGGGGGGCAGGAATGAGCAGTTCTTC. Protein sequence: CASSLGRGGRNEQFF.

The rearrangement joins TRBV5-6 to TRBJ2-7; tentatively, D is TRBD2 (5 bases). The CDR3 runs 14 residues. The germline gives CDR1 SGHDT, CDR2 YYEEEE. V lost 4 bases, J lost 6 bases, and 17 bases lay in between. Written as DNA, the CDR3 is TGTGCCAGCAGCCTACTGGGGTTACGGGGCGAGCAGTACTTC. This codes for CASSLLGLRGEQYF.

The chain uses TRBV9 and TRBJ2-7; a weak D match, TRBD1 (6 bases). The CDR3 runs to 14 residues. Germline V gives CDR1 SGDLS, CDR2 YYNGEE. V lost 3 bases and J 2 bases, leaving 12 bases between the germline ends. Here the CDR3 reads CASSDRDGAYEQYF. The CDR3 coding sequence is TGTGCCAGCAGCGACAGGGACGGAGCCTACGAGCAGTACTTC. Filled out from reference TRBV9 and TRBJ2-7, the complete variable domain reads DSGVTQTPKHLITATGQRVTLRCSPRSGDLSVYWYQQSLDQGLQFLIQYYNGEERAKGNILERFSAQQFPDLHSELNLSSLELGDSALYFCASSDRDGAYEQYFGPGTRLTVT.

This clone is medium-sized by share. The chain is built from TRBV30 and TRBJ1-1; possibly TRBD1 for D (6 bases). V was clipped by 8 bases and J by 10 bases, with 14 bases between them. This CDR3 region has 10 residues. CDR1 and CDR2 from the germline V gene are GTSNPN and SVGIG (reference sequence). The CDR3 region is CAGYRVGAFF. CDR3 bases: TGTGCCGGCTACAGGGTAGGAGCTTTCTTT.

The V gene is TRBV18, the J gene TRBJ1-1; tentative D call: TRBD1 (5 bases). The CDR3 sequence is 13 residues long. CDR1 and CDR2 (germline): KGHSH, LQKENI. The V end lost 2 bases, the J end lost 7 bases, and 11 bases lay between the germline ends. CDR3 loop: CASSPGGRGEAFF. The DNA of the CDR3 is TGTGCCAGCTCACCAGGAGGGAGGGGTGAAGCTTTCTTT.